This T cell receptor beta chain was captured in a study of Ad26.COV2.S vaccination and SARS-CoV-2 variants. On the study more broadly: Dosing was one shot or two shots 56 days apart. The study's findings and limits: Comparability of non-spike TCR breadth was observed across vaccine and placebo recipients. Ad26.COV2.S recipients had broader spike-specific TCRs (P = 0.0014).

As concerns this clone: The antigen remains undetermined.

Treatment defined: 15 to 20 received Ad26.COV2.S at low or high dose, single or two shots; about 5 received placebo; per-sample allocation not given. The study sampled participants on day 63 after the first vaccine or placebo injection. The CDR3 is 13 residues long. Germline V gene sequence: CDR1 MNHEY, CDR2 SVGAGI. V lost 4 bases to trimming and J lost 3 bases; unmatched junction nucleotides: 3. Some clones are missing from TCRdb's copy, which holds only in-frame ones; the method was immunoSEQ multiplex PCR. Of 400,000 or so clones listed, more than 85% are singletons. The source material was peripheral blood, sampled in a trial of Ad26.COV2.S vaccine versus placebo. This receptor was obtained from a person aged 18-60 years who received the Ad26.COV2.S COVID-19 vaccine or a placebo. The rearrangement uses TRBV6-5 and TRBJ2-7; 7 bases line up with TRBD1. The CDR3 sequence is CASSLGQFYEQYF. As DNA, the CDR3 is TGTGCCAGCAGTTTGGGACAGTTCTACGAGCAGTACTTC.